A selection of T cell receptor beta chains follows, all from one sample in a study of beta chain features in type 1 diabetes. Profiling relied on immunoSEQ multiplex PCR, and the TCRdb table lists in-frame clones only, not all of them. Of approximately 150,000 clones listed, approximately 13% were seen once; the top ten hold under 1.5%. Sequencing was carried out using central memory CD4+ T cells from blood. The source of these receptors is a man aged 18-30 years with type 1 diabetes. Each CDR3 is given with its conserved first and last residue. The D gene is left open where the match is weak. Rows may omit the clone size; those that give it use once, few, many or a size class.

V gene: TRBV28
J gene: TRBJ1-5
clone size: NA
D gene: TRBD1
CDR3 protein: CASSLTGGSTSNQPQHF
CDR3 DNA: TGTGCCAGCAGTTTGACAGGGGGCTCTACTAGCAATCAGCCCCAGCATTTT

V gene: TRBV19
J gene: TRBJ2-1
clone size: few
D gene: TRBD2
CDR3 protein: CASIPGSGTNEQFF
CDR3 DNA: TGTGCCAGTATCCCCGGTAGCGGGACCAATGAGCAGTTCTTC

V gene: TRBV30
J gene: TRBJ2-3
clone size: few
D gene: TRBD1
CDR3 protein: CARTQGASTDTQYF
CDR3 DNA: TGTGCCCGAACACAGGGGGCTAGCACAGATACGCAGTATTTT

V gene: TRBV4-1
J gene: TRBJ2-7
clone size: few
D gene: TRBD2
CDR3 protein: CASSLPGGYEQYF
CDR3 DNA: TGCGCCAGCAGCCTGCCGGGGGGCTACGAGCAGTACTTC

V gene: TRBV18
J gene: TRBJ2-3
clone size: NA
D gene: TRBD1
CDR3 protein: CASSPTGGTDTQYF
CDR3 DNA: TGTGCCAGCTCACCCACAGGGGGCACAGATACGCAGTATTTT

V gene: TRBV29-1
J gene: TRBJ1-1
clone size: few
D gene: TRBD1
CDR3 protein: CSAGTAQTEAFF
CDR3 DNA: TGCAGCGCTGGGACAGCCCAAACTGAAGCTTTCTTT

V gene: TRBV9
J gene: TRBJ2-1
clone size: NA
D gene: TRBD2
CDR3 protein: CASSVVGSGGYNEQFF
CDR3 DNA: TGTGCCAGCAGCGTAGTTGGTAGCGGGGGCTACAATGAGCAGTTCTTC

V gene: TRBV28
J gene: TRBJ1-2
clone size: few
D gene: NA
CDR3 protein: CASSTREYGYTF
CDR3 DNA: TGTGCCAGCAGCACCCGAGAGTATGGCTACACCTTC

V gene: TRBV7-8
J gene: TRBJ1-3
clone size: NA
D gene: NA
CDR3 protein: CASSPGTGAGNTIYF
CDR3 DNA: TGTGCCAGCAGCCCCGGAACAGGAGCTGGAAACACCATATATTTT

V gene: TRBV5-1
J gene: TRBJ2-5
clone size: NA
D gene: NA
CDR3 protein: CASSLEQGGFGETQYF
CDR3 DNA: TGCGCCAGCAGCTTGGAACAGGGAGGCTTCGGAGAGACCCAGTACTTC

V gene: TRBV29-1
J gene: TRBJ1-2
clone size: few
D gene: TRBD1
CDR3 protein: CSVAGQGARDYGYTF
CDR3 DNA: TGCAGCGTTGCGGGACAGGGGGCGCGTGACTATGGCTACACCTTC

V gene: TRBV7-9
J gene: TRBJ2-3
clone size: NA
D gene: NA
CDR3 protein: CASSKTGEADTQYF
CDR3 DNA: TGTGCCAGCAGTAAAACCGGGGAAGCAGATACGCAGTATTTT

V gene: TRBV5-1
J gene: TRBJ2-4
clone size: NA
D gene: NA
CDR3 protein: CASSLGLAKNIQYF
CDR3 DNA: TGCGCCAGCAGCTTGGGCTTAGCCAAAAACATTCAGTACTTC

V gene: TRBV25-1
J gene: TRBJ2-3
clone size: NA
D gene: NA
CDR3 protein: CASSHRDSTRVTQYF
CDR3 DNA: TGTGCCAGCAGCCACCGGGACTCGACGAGGGTTACGCAGTATTTT

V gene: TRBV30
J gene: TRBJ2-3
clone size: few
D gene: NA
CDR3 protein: CAWSPTSRSFTDTQYF
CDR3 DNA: TGTGCCTGGAGCCCAACCAGTCGGTCTTTCACAGATACGCAGTATTTT

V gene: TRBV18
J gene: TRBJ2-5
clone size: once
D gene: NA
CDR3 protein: CASSPSGGGSSETQYF
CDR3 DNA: TGTGCCAGCTCACCCTCGGGCGGGGGCTCTTCAGAGACCCAGTACTTC

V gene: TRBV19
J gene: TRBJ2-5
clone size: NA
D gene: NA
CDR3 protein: CASSIMGRETQYF
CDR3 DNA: TGTGCCAGTAGTATCATGGGACGGGAGACCCAGTACTTC

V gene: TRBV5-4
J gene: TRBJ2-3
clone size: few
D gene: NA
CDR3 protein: CASSLGDRTDTQYF
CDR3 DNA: TGTGCCAGCAGCTTGGGGGATCGCACAGATACGCAGTATTTT

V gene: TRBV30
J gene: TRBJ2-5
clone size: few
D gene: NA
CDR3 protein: CAWSVLGARETQYF
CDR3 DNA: TGTGCCTGGAGTGTATTGGGGGCGCGGGAGACCCAGTACTTC

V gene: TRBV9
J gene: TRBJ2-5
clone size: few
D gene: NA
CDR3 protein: CASSPTDGEETQYF
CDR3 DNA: TGTGCCAGCAGCCCCACGGACGGAGAAGAGACCCAGTACTTC

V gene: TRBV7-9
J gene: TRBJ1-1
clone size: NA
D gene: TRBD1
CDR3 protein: CASSFIDRGTEAFF
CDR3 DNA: TGTGCCAGCAGCTTCATAGACAGGGGCACTGAAGCTTTCTTT

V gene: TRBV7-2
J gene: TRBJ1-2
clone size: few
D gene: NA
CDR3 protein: CASRNPSGFSNGYTF
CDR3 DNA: TGTGCCAGCAGAAACCCGTCAGGGTTTTCAAATGGCTACACCTTC

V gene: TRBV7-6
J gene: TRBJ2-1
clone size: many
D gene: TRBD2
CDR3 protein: CASSHRLAENNEQFF
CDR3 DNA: TGTGCCAGCAGCCACCGACTAGCGGAGAACAATGAGCAGTTCTTC

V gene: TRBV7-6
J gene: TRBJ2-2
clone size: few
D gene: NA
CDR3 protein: CASSPRDGPNTGELFF
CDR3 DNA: TGTGCCAGCAGCCCTCGGGACGGCCCGAACACCGGGGAGCTGTTTTTT

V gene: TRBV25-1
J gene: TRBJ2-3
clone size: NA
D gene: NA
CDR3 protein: CASSEKGYTDTQYF
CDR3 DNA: TGTGCCAGCAGTGAAAAGGGCTACACAGATACGCAGTATTTT

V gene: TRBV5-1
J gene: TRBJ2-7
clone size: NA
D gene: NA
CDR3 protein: CASSLSWLTYEQYF
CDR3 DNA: TGCGCCAGCAGCTTGAGCTGGCTAACCTACGAGCAGTACTTC

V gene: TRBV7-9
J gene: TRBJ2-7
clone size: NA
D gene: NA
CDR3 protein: CASSRSTLPSVGEQYF
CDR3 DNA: TGTGCCAGCAGCCGGTCGACACTTCCGTCGGTTGGCGAGCAGTACTTC

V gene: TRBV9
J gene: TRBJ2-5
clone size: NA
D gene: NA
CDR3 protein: CASSNTGLGKETQYF
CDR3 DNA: TGTGCCAGCAGCAATACAGGCCTCGGAAAAGAGACCCAGTACTTC

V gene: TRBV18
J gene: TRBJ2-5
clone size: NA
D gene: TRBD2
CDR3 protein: CASYSGTSEETQYF
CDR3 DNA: TGTGCCAGCTATTCCGGGACTAGCGAAGAGACCCAGTACTTC

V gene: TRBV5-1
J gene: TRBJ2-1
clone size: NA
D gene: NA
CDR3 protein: CASSLGPQDEQFF
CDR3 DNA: TGCGCCAGCAGCTTGGGGCCGCAGGATGAGCAGTTCTTC

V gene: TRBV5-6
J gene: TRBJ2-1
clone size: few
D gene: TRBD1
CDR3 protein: CASTSAPGQGPYNEQFF
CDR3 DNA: TGTGCCAGCACCTCTGCACCGGGACAGGGACCCTACAATGAGCAGTTCTTC

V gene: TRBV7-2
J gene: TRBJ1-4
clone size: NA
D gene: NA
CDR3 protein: CASSADREKLFF
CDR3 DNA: TGTGCCAGCAGCGCCGACAGAGAAAAACTGTTTTTT

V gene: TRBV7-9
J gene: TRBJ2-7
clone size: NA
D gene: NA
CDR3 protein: CASSWAVGREDYEQYF
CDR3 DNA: TGTGCCAGCAGCTGGGCCGTAGGCAGGGAGGACTACGAGCAGTACTTC

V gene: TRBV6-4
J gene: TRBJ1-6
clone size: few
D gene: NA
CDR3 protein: CASSVGDGLSPLHF
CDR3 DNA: TGTGCCAGCAGTGTCGGGGATGGGCTTTCACCCCTCCACTTT

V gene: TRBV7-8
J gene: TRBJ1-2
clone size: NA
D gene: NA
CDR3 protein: CASSLMGKTNYGYTF
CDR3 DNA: TGTGCCAGCAGCTTGATGGGGAAAACTAACTATGGCTACACCTTC

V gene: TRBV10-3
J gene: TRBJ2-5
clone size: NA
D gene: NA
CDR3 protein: CAISEFEGETQYF
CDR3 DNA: TGTGCCATCAGTGAGTTCGAGGGGGAGACCCAGTACTTC

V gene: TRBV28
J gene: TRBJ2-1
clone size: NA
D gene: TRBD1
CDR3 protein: CPTPRTGDNEQFF
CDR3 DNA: TGTCCCACCCCTAGGACAGGGGACAATGAGCAGTTCTTC